The table lists the clone carrying this T cell receptor beta chain with many counts. Its specificity is not known. The sample comes from a study of neurological immune-mediated disorders. Whole-study findings and limits: Among expanded clones, no CDR3 amino acid sequences were shared across subjects, a pattern suggesting private repertoires in all groups. The highest TCR clonal expansion occurred in HTLV-1-associated myelopathy; multiple sclerosis fell below healthy controls.

TCRdb independently ran MiXCR on the 5' RACE reads; one entry per CDR3 protein. The sample carries 55,000 to 75,000 distinct CDR3 sequences, around 5.1% recorded once. Germline V gene lookup returns CDR1 DFQATT and CDR2 SNEGSKA (reference sequence). V lost 1 base, J lost 2 bases, and 17 bases lay in between. CDR3 length: 16 amino acids. The chain uses TRBV20-1 and TRBJ1-2; no clear D. The origin of this receptor is a human donor with multiple sclerosis. The donor label of this sample is uncertain. Sequenced material: PBMCs. CDR3 amino acids: CSARGARVTLNYGYTF. For the CDR3, the DNA is TGCAGTGCTAGAGGGGCGAGGGTTACCCTAAACTATGGCTACACCTTC.